This T cell receptor beta chain derives from a study of T-cell reconstitution after alpha-beta-depleted transplantation in children. This clonotype was observed at least ten times. Its target is unknown. Trimming at V came to 6 bases and at J to 10 bases, leaving 10 bases not matched to a gene. Looked up from germline, CDR1 is SGHTA and CDR2 is FQGNSA. The CDR3 length is 14 residues. Library preparation (for TCRbeta) was performed with unique molecular identifiers. TCRdb ran MiXCR on the PCR reads and lists one entry per CDR3 protein. The table has about 170,000 distinct CDR3 sequences, roughly 11% seen once; the top ten hold less than 15%. Points from the study as a whole: Day-60 TCRbeta diversity that was high in some patients was derived from surviving recipient T cells and thymic progenitors. Newly produced T cells mostly accounted for T-cell counts and diversity one year post-transplant. Several hundred expanded graft clones reportedly supplied alpha-beta T cells about two months after transplant.

Sequenced material: PBMCs, taken before TCRalphabeta/CD19-depleted stem cell transplant. This receptor was identified in a boy aged 2 to 9 with acute myeloid leukemia, due to receive a stem cell transplant. The chain uses TRBV7-2 and TRBJ2-3; 10 nucleotides align to TRBD2. CDR3 amino acids: CASRTERGGPAQYF. The CDR3 DNA follows: TGTGCCAGCAGAACTGAGCGGGGGGGCCCCGCGCAGTATTTT.